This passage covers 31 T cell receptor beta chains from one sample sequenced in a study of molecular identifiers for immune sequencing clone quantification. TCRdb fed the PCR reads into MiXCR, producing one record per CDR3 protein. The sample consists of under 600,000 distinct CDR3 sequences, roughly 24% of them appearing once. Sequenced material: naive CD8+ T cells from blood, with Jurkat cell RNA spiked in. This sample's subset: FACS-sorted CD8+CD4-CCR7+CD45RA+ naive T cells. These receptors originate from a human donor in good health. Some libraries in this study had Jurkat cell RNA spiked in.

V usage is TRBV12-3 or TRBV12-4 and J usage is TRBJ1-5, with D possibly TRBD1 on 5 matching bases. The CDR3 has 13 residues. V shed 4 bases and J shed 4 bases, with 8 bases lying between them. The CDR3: CASSWGRNQPQHF. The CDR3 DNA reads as TGTGCCAGCAGTTGGGGCAGGAATCAGCCCCAGCATTTT.

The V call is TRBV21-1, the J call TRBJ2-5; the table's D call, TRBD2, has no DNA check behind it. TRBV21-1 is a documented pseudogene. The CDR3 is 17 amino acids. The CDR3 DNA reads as TGTGCCAGCTTCCGGGGCTTCGACTTGGCCATCCAAGCGACCCAGTACTTC. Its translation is CASFRGFDLAIQATQYF.

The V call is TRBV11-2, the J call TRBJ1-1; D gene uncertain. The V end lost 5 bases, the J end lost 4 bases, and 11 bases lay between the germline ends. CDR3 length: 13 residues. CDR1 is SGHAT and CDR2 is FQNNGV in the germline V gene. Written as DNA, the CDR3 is TGTGCCAGCAGCGTACGAAGTGGCACTGAAGCTTTCTTT. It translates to CASSVRSGTEAFF. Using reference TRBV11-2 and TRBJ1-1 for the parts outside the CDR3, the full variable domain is EAGVAQSPRYKIIEKRQSVAFWCNPISGHATLYWYQQILGQGPKLLIQFQNNGVVDDSQLPKDRFSAERLKGVDSTLKIQPAKLEDSAVYLCASSVRSGTEAFFGQGTRLTVV.

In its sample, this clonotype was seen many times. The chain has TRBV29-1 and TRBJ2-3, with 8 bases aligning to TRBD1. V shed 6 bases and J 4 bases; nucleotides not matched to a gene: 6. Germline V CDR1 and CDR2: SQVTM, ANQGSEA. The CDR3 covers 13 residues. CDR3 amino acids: CSVQGTGPDTQYF. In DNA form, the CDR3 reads TGCAGCGTCCAGGGGACAGGTCCAGATACGCAGTATTTT.

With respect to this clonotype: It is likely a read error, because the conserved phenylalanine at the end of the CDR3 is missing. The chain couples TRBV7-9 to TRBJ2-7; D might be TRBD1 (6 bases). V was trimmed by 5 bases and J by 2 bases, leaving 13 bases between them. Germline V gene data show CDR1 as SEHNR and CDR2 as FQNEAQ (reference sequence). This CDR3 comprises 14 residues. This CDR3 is CASSHQGTPYEQYL. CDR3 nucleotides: TGTGCCAGCAGCCACCAGGGGACACCCTACGAGCAGTACCTC.

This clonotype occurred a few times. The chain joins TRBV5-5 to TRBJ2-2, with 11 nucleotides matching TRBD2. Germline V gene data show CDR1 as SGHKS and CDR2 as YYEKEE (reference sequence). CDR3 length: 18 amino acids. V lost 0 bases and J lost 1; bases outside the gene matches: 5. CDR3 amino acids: CASSLASSGGMNTGELFF. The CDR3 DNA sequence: TGTGCCAGCAGCTTGGCGTCTAGCGGGGGGATGAACACCGGGGAGCTGTTTTTT.

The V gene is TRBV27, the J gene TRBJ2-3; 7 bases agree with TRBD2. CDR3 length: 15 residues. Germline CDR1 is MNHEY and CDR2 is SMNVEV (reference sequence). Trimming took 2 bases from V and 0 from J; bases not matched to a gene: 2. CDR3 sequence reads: CASSLAGVSTDTQYF. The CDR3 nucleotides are TGTGCCAGCAGTTTAGCGGGAGTTAGCACAGATACGCAGTATTTT.

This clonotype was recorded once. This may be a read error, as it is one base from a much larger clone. CDR3 loop: CASSFFRGTDYYSNQPQHF. The CDR3 DNA sequence: TGTGCCAGCAGTTTTTTCCGTGGGACAGATTATTATAGCAATCAGCCCCAGCATTTT. The J gene is TRBJ1-5, the V gene TRBV28; 7 nucleotides match TRBD1. The germline CDR1 and CDR2 sequences are MDHEN and SYDVKM. The CDR3 loop spans 19 amino acids. V was pared by 3 bases and J by 0 bases, with 14 bases of the junction left unmatched.

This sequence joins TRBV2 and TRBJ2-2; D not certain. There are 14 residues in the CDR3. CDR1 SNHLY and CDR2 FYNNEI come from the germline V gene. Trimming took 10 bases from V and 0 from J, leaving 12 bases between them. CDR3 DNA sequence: TGTGCCATTGGACGAAGAACGAACACCGGGGAGCTGTTTTTT. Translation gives CAIGRRTNTGELFF. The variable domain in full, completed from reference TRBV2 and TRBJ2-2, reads EPEVTQTPSHQVTQMGQEVILRCVPISNHLYFYWYRQILGQKVEFLVSFYNNEISEKSEIFDDQFSVERPDGSNFTLKIRSTKLEDSAMYFCAIGRRTNTGELFFGEGSRLTVL.

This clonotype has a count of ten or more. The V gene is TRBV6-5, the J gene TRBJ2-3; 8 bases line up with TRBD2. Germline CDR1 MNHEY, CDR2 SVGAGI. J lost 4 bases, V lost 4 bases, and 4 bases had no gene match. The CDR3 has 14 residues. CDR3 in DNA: TGTGCCAGCAGTTTGGGGACTAGTTCAGATACGCAGTATTTT. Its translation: CASSLGTSSDTQYF.

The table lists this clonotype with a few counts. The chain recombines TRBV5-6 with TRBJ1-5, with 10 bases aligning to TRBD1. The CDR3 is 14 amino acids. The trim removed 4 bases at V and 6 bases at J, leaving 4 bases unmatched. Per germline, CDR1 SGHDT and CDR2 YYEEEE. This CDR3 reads CASSPWTGGQPQHF. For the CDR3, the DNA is TGTGCCAGCAGCCCGTGGACAGGGGGTCAGCCCCAGCATTTT.

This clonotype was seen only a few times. CDR3 nucleotides: TGTGCCAGCCTGTTGGGGGGGCAGGAGGGCTACACCTTC. Translating it yields CASLLGGQEGYTF. This chain joins TRBV12-3 or TRBV12-4 and TRBJ1-2; tentatively, D is TRBD1 (6 bases). Trimming took 8 bases from V and 8 from J, leaving 18 bases between them. The CDR3 spans 13 residues.

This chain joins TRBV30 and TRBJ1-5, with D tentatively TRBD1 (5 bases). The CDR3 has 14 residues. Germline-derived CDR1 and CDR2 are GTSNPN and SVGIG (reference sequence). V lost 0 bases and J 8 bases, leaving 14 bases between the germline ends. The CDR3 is CAWSVLGGGEPQHF. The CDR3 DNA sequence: TGTGCCTGGAGTGTACTGGGGGGGGGGGAGCCCCAGCATTTT.

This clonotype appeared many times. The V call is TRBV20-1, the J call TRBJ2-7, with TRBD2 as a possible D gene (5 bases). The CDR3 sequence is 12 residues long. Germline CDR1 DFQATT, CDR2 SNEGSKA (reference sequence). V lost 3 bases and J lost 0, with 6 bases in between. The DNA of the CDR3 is TGCAGTGCTAGGGACTTCTCCTACGAGCAGTACTTC. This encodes CSARDFSYEQYF.

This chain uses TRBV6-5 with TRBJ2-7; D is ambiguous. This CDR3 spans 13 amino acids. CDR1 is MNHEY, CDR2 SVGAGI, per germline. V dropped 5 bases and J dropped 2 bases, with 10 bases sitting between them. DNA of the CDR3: TGTGCCAGCAGTCCTCAGGTAACCTACGAGCAGTACTTC. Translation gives CASSPQVTYEQYF.

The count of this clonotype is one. CDR3 sequence (DNA): TGTGCCAGTAGTATGGGGCCGCGGCACACCGGGGAGCTGTTTTTT. Translating it yields CASSMGPRHTGELFF. The chain uses TRBV19 and TRBJ2-2, with D perhaps TRBD1 (5 bases). The CDR3 contains 15 residues. Trimming pared 3 bases from V and 3 bases from J, leaving 11 bases between. Germline loops: CDR1 LNHDA, CDR2 SQIVND (reference sequence). The full variable domain, completed using reference TRBV19 and TRBJ2-2, is DGGITQSPKYLFRKEGQNVTLSCEQNLNHDAMYWYRQDPGQGLRLIYYSQIVNDFQKGDIAEGYSVSREKKESFPLTVTSAQKNPTAFYLCASSMGPRHTGELFFGEGSRLTVL.

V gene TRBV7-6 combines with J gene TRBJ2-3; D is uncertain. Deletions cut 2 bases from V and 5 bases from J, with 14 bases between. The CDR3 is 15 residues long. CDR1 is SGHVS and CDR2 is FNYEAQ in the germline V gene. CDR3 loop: CASSLIPASRDTQYF. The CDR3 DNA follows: TGTGCCAGCAGCTTAATCCCCGCATCGAGAGATACGCAGTATTTT.

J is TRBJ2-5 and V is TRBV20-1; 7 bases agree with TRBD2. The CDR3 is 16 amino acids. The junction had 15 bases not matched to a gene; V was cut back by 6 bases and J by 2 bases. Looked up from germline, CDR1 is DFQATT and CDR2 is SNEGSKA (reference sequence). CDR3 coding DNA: TGCAGTGCATACCCATTGGGGGGGGGAAGTCAAGAGACCCAGTACTTC. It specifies CSAYPLGGGSQETQYF.

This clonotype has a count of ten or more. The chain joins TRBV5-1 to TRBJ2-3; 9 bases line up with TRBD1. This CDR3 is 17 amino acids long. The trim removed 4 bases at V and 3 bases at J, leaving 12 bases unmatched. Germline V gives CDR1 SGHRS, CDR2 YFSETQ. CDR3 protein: CASSGGTGWSMTDTQYF. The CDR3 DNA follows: TGCGCCAGCAGCGGCGGGACAGGGTGGAGTATGACAGATACGCAGTATTTT.

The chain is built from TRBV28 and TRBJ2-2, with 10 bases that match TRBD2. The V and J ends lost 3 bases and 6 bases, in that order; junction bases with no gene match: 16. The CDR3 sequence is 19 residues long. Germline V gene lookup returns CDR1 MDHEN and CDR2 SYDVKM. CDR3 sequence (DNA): TGTGCCAGCAGTTTTGTACTCGAGCGGGGGGGCCTTGATTCCGGGGAGCTGTTTTTT. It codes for CASSFVLERGGLDSGELFF. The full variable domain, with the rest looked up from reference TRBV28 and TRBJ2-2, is DVKVTQSSRYLVKRTGEKVFLECVQDMDHENMFWYRQDPGLGLRLIYFSYDVKMKEKGDIPEGYSVSREKKERFSLILESASTNQTSMYLCASSFVLERGGLDSGELFFGEGSRLTVL.

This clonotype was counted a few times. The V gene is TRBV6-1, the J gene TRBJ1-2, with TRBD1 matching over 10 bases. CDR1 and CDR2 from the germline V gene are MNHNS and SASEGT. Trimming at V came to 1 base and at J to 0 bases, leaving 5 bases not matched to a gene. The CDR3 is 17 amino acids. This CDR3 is CASSEEGTGAPNYGYTF. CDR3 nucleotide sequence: TGTGCCAGCAGTGAAGAAGGGACAGGGGCCCCTAACTATGGCTACACCTTC.

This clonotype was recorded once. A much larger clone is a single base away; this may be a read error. The CDR3 coding sequence is TGCGCCAGCAGCTTGGAAGAGGTGGAGCAGTTCTTC. It specifies CASSLEEVEQFF. The chain links TRBV5-1 to TRBJ2-1; D is unclear. V lost 0 bases to trimming and J lost 10 bases, with 8 bases between them. The length of the CDR3 is 12 residues. Per the germline V gene, CDR1 is SGHRS and CDR2 is YFSETQ.

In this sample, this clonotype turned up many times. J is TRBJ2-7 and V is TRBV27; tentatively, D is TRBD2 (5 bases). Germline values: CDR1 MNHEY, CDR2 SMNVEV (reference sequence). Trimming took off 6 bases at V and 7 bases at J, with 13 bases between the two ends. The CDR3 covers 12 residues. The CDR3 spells CASSLGLGEQYF. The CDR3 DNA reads TGTGCCAGCAGCCTAGGACTCGGGGAGCAGTACTTC.

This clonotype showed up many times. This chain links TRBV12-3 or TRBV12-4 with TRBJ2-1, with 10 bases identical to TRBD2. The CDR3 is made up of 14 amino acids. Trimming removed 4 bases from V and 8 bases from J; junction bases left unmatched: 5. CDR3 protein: CASSSGLAIDEQFF. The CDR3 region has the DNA TGTGCCAGCAGTTCGGGACTAGCGATCGATGAGCAGTTCTTC.

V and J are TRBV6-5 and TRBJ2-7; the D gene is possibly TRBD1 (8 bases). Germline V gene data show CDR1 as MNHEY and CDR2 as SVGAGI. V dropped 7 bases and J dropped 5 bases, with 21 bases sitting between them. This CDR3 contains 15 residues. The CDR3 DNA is TGTGCCAGCACCGCCCCCGGACAGGGAGGGAACGAGCAGTACTTC. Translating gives CASTAPGQGGNEQYF.

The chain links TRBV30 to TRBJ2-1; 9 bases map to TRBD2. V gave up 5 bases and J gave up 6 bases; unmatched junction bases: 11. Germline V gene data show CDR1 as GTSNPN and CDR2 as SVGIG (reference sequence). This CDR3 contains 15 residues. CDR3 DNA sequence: TGTGCCTGGCTCGGGGGGTTAGCGGGAGCCAATGAGCAGTTCTTC. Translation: CAWLGGLAGANEQFF.

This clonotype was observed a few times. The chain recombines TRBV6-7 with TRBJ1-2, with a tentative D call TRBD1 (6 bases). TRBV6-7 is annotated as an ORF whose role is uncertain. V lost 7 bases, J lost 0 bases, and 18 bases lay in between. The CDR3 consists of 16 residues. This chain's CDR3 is CASNSHRQASNYGYTF. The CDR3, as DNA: TGTGCCAGCAACAGCCATCGACAGGCCTCTAACTATGGCTACACCTTC.

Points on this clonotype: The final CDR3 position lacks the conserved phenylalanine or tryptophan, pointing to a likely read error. The CDR3 loop is CASSLLRTGATEAFY. The CDR3 DNA reads as TGTGCCAGCAGCTTACTCCGGACAGGTGCGACTGAAGCTTTCTAT. The chain is built from TRBV11-2 and TRBJ1-1; 7 bases map to TRBD1. Germline V gene lookup returns CDR1 SGHAT and CDR2 FQNNGV. V was pared by 2 bases and J by 5 bases, with 8 bases of the junction left unmatched. The CDR3 runs 15 residues.

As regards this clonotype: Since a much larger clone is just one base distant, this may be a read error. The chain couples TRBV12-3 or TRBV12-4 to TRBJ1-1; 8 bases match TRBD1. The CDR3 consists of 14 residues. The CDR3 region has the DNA TGTGCCTGCAGCCTAACAGGGGGGCGCACTGAAGCTTTCTTT. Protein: CACSLTGGRTEAFF.

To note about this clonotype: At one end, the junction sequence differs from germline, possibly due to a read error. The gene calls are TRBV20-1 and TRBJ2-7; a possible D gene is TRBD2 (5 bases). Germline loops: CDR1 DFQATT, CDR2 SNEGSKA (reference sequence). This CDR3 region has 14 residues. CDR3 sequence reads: CSARSRGNPYEQCF. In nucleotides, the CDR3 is TGCAGTGCTAGAAGTCGGGGAAACCCCTACGAGCAGTGCTTC.

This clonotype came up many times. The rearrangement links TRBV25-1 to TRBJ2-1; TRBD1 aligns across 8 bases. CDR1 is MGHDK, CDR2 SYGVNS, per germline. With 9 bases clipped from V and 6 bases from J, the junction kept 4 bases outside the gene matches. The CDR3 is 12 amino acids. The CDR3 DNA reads TGTGCCAGTGACAGGGGTGGCAATGAGCAGTTCTTC. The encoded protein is CASDRGGNEQFF. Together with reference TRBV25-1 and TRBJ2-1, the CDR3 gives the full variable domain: EADIYQTPRYLVIGTGKKITLECSQTMGHDKMYWYQQDPGMELHLIHYSYGVNSTEKGDLSSESTVSRIRTEHFPLTLESARPSHTSQYLCASDRGGNEQFFGPGTRLTVL.